These T cell receptor beta chains were read from a single sample in a study of T cell responses to AZD1222 COVID-19 vaccine. The table came from immunoSEQ multiplex PCR; TCRdb's copy has only in-frame clones and leaves some out. The sample gives 150,000 or so clones, 80% to 95% of which show up once; about 2.5% is in the top ten. Sequencing was performed on peripheral blood, taken on day 0 of AZD1222 vaccination. The receptors originated from an adult in good health. Each CDR3 is given without its conserved first and last residue. The order of the fields is CDR3 length, V gene, CDR3 protein.

>15|TRBV20-1
SASPGTGVPSKNIQY
>15|TRBV18
ASSWDSPDRGGTEAF
>10|TRBV3-1/TRBV3-2
ASSQVLHEQY
>12|TRBV29-1
SVEAGGRGYGYT
>15|TRBV3-1/TRBV3-2
ASSLKIGGLVTETQY
>9|TRBV5-6
ASSRNYEQY
>14|TRBV5-1
ASSLGNSGGLNEQF
>13|TRBV5-1
ASSEVSRSKNIQY
>13|TRBV3-1/TRBV3-2
ASSQGTESNYGYT
>13|TRBV5-1
ASSTTGTSTDTQY
>15|TRBV4-3
ASSQEVGTANSYEQY
>13|TRBV7-8
ASSLGQLDNQPQH
>13|TRBV6-5
ASSPTQTPNYGYT
>13|TRBV5-1
ASSLSGGLTYEQY
>13|TRBV7-8
ASSLGPGEGSPLH
>13|TRBV29-1
SVEERAGGRETQY
>12|TRBV6-5
ASTGTGGTDTQY
>14|TRBV7-2
ASSLGGTSAYYEQY
>13|TRBV5-4
ASRRGVPSYNEQF
>12|TRBV2
ASSASGSNTEAF
>11|TRBV12-3/TRBV12-4
ASTPGGNYGYT
>13|TRBV6-5
ASSYSGGRRGGYT
>11|TRBV5-1
ASSLGVDQPQH
>14|TRBV15
ATQSGTNAWGEKLF
>12|TRBV6-5
ARGGISYNSPLH
>14|TRBV29-1
SVAGTSGGLQETQY
>12|TRBV5-1
ASSLAGGEETQY
>14|TRBV18
ASSPALAGDHNEQF
>11|TRBV30
AWSVQENTEAF
>16|TRBV27
ASSFLASGRVSTDEQY
>13|TRBV5-4
ASSLGGSSYNEQF
>11|TRBV27
ASSLLGQTEAF
>13|TRBV24-1
ATSDLGTSGNEQF
>13|TRBV5-1
ASSPDGSYNSPLH
>14|TRBV27
ASSFLRGADTGELF
>11|TRBV28
ASSSGRQETQY
>12|TRBV4-2
ASSQVGDSNEQF
>13|TRBV5-5
ASSLGTHGSEKLF